This T cell receptor (beta chain) appears in the sequencing data of a study of T cell responses to AZD1222 COVID-19 vaccine. Pooling covered second doses at about 4 or about 12 weeks. Assay: immunoSEQ multiplex PCR; the TCRdb copy retains only in-frame clones and omits some. The repertoire has 99,000 or so clones, 80% to 90% of them found once; the top ten carry about 40%. Study-level results: In all cases, repertoires were sampled only after the peak T cell response. Unmutated variant regions are reportedly the target of nearly half of TCRs that are spike-specific.

Regarding this clone: The antigen remains unidentified.

V gave up 0 bases and J gave up 9 bases, with 19 bases separating them. Germline CDR1 reads MNHEY; CDR2 reads SMNVEV (reference sequence). This CDR3 comprises 16 residues. The specimen was peripheral blood, collected 28 days after the second AZD1222 dose. The V call is TRBV27, the J call TRBJ2-3; D might be TRBD2 (6 bases). This clonotype was obtained from an adult who received the AZD1222 COVID-19 vaccine. The CDR3 spells CASSLSTGLKIGTQYF. Written as DNA, the CDR3 is TGTGCCAGCAGTTTATCGACGGGACTCAAGATAGGGACGCAGTATTTT.